This T cell receptor beta chain was recovered during a study of response to subunit inactivated influenza vaccine. The CDR3 length is 18 residues. CDR1 and CDR2 from the germline V gene are KGHDR and SFDVKD. V trimming: 3 bases; J trimming: 8 bases; junction bases outside the gene matches: 12. Study-level results: With each seasonal influenza vaccination, the authors suggested, few new T cells are recruited.

A single record per CDR3 protein comes from TCRdb applying MiXCR to the RT-PCR reads. The data contain around 470,000 distinct CDR3 sequences, roughly 7.6% of them singletons. Regarding this clonotype: Its antigen is still unknown.

The sequence was collected from a man aged 45 to 75 who received an inactivated influenza vaccine. This sequence joins TRBV24-1 and TRBJ2-3, with TRBD2 matching over 14 bases. Sequencing was performed on PBMCs from blood, taken approximately 25 months after vaccination. The chain's CDR3 is CATSDPGLAGGRGGTQYF. The CDR3 DNA reads TGTGCCACCAGTGATCCCGGACTAGCGGGAGGACGAGGGGGTACGCAGTATTTT.